This T cell receptor beta chain was sequenced during a study of neurological immune-mediated disorders. Regarding the study as a whole: The authors found no clinical or MRI feature associated with the multiple sclerosis repertoire cluster.

MiXCR was run by TCRdb on the 5' RACE reads, yielding one entry per CDR3 protein. There are roughly 52,000 distinct CDR3 sequences in the sample; over 4.5% occur only once, and less than 1.5% lies in the top ten. The CDR3 consists of 15 residues. Germline V gene data show CDR1 as SGHDT and CDR2 as YYEEEE. Trimming took 7 bases from V and 0 from J; bases not matched to a gene: 9. This clonotype was recorded at least ten times. What it binds is not known. Sequenced sample: CD4+ T cells from blood. The chain combines TRBV5-6 with TRBJ1-1; 7 bases agree with TRBD1. The TCR originated in a woman aged 18 to 35 with multiple sclerosis. The chain's CDR3 is CASGPYRGLNTEAFF. The CDR3 DNA is TGTGCCAGCGGGCCCTACAGGGGACTGAACACTGAAGCTTTCTTT.